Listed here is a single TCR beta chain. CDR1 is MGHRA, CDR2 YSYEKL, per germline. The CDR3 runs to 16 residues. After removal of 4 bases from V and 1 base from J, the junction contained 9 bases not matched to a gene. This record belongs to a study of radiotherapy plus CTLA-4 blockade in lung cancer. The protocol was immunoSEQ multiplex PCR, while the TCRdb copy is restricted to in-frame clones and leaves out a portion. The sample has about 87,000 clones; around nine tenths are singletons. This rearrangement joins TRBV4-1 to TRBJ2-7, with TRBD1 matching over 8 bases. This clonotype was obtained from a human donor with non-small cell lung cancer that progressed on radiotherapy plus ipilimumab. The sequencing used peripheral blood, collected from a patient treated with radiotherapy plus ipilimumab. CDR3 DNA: TGCGCCAGCAGCCTCTCGGGGACAGGTCTTTCCTACGAGCAGTACTTC. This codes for CASSLSGTGLSYEQYF.